One sample yielded the 17 T cell receptor beta chains listed below, sequenced in a study of blood T cell repertoires in COVID-19. Data came from immunoSEQ multiplex PCR; TCRdb stores just in-frame clones and leaves some out. The sample consists of about 150,000 clones, about 90% of them appearing once. Sequencing was done on a sample of peripheral blood. The receptors here all came from a man aged 80 or over with acute or convalescent COVID-19.

Written as DNA, the CDR3 is TGTGCCAGCAGCCCCTCGGCTAGCGGGACCTACGAGCAGTACTTC. It yields the protein CASSPSASGTYEQYF. This sequence joins TRBV7-6 and TRBJ2-7, with 9 bases that match TRBD2. CDR3 length equals 15 residues. The junction had 7 bases not matched to a gene; V was cut back by 5 bases and J by 2 bases. Germline CDR1 and CDR2: SGHVS and FNYEAQ.

V is TRBV5-5 and J is TRBJ1-5, with a weak D call TRBD1 (6 bases). The CDR3 runs 16 residues. CDR1 and CDR2 (germline): SGHKS, YYEKEE (reference sequence). The V and J ends lost 4 bases and 5 bases respectively, with 19 bases between them. CDR3 sequence reads: CASSLLFGDTDQPQHF. CDR3 DNA: TGTGCCAGCAGCCTCTTATTTGGGGACACCGATCAGCCCCAGCATTTT. The whole variable domain, remainder taken from reference TRBV5-5 and TRBJ1-5, is DAGVTQSPTHLIKTRGQQVTLRCSPISGHKSVSWYQQVLGQGPQFIFQYYEKEERGRGNFPDRFSARQFPNYSSELNVNALLLGDSALYLCASSLLFGDTDQPQHFGDGTRLSIL.

This clone was recorded once. This chain joins TRBV27 and TRBJ1-2; no clear D. The CDR3 runs to 15 residues. The germline V and J ends were trimmed by 6 bases and 0 bases, with 14 bases remaining between them. Germline CDR1 and CDR2: MNHEY and SMNVEV (reference sequence). CDR3 coding DNA: TGTGCCAGCAGATATAATAGCGGGACTAACTATGGCTACACCTTC. Encoded protein: CASRYNSGTNYGYTF.

J is TRBJ2-5 and V is TRBV5-4, with D perhaps TRBD1 (5 bases). Trimming left V 9 bases short and J 3 bases short, with 21 bases between. Germline values: CDR1 SGHNT, CDR2 YYREEE (reference sequence). The CDR3 extends over 15 amino acids. CDR3 nucleotide sequence: TGTGCCACCTCACGGCAGGGCGTGACGGAAGAGACCCAGTACTTC. Its protein product is CATSRQGVTEETQYF.

This chain joins TRBV5-1 and TRBJ1-2, with 7 positions matching TRBD1. From germline, CDR1 is SGHRS and CDR2 YFSETQ. CDR3 length equals 14 residues. Losses at the gene ends were 4 bases for V and 9 bases for J; bases not matched to a gene: 12. The CDR3 DNA reads as TGCGCCAGCAGCCCTACAGGGGATAGATATAGCTACACCTTC. This translates into CASSPTGDRYSYTF.

The chain carries TRBV6-9 and TRBJ2-3; D is perhaps TRBD1 (6 bases). CDR1 and CDR2 (germline): MNHGY, SVAAGI. The CDR3 loop spans 17 amino acids. Trimming shortened V by 6 bases and J by 6 bases, and 25 bases separated the two germline ends. The CDR3, as DNA: TGTGCCAGCAGCTCAACCCAGGGGACCTTTGGGTTGGATACGCAGTATTTT. Its protein product is CASSSTQGTFGLDTQYF.

The rearrangement links TRBV2 to TRBJ2-7; 12 bases align to TRBD2. The CDR3 covers 14 residues. The germline CDR1 and CDR2 sequences are SNHLY and FYNNEI. The V segment lost 6 bases and the J segment 6 bases; nucleotides outside the gene matches: 6. The DNA for the CDR3 is TGTGCCAGCAGATCCCTAGCGGGAGGGGGCGAGCAGTACTTC. It codes for CASRSLAGGGEQYF.

The J gene is TRBJ1-4, the V gene TRBV7-8; D not resolved. The germline V and J ends were trimmed by 5 bases and 7 bases, with 8 bases remaining between them. CDR3 length: 12 amino acids. Germline loops: CDR1 SGHVS, CDR2 FQNEAQ. The CDR3 DNA reads TGTGCCAGCAGCCCCCTCCCTGAAAAACTGTTTTTT. Translating gives CASSPLPEKLFF.

The chain carries TRBV2 and TRBJ1-6, with a possible D match to TRBD1 (6 bases). The length of the CDR3 is 13 residues. Germline assignment: CDR1 SNHLY and CDR2 FYNNEI. The germline V and J ends were trimmed by 6 bases and 7 bases, with 10 bases remaining between them. CDR3: CASSDRRNSPLHF. The CDR3 bases are TGTGCCAGCAGCGACAGGAGGAATTCACCCCTCCACTTT.

The V call is TRBV2, the J call TRBJ1-3; D not certain. Trimming removed 7 bases at V and 2 bases at J, with 9 bases between. From germline, CDR1 is SNHLY and CDR2 FYNNEI. CDR3 length: 13 residues. CDR3 amino acids: CASTWGAGNTIYF. Written as DNA, the CDR3 is TGTGCCAGCACCTGGGGAGCTGGAAACACCATATATTTT.

The chain joins TRBV12-3 or TRBV12-4 to TRBJ1-3; D is uncertain. The CDR3 spans 13 residues. Trimming took 1 base from V and 4 from J, leaving 5 bases between them. CDR3 sequence: CASSLGAGNTIYF. The CDR3 DNA reads TGTGCCAGCAGTTTAGGGGCAGGAAACACCATATATTTT.

The chain has TRBV19 and TRBJ1-1; D perhaps matches TRBD1 (6 bases). V was clipped by 7 bases and J by 0 bases, with 12 bases between them. This CDR3 contains 14 residues. Germline V lookup: CDR1 LNHDA, CDR2 SQIVND (reference sequence). The CDR3: CASNFGQLNTEAFF. The CDR3 region has the DNA TGTGCCAGTAATTTCGGACAGTTGAACACTGAAGCTTTCTTT.

The chain links TRBV5-4 to TRBJ1-2; 8 nucleotides match TRBD1. The germline gives CDR1 SGHNT, CDR2 YYREEE (reference sequence). CDR3 size: 15 residues. V gave up 2 bases and J gave up 4 bases; unmatched junction bases: 7. The CDR3 DNA reads as TGTGCCAGCAGCTTACAAGGACAGGGAAGCTATGGCTACACCTTC. Translating it yields CASSLQGQGSYGYTF.

This clone was observed a single time. The chain joins TRBV9 to TRBJ2-3; 7 nucleotides agree with TRBD1. With V trimmed by 2 bases and J by 3 bases, 6 bases remained unmatched. This CDR3 spans 15 amino acids. Looked up from germline, CDR1 is SGDLS and CDR2 is YYNGEE. The CDR3 nucleotides read TGTGCCAGCAGCGTCCAGGGGGAAGTAACAGATACGCAGTATTTT. Protein: CASSVQGEVTDTQYF.

Here the CDR3 DNA reads TGTGCCAGCAGCCTTAGCGGGACCACTTACGAGCAGTACTTC. Translation: CASSLSGTTYEQYF. The rearrangement uses TRBV5-5 and TRBJ2-7; 8 bases agree with TRBD2. V trimming: 4 bases; J trimming: 4 bases; junction bases outside the gene matches: 7. CDR3 size: 14 residues. CDR1 is SGHKS, CDR2 YYEKEE, per germline (reference sequence).

This clone was seen once. The genes are TRBV14 and TRBJ1-1; 7 bases are a match to TRBD1. V dropped 4 bases and J dropped 2; count of bases not matched to a gene: 7. The CDR3 is 15 amino acids. Germline values: CDR1 SGHDN, CDR2 FVKESK. CDR3 sequence: CASSPAGTANTEAFF. CDR3 in DNA: TGTGCCAGCAGCCCCGCTGGGACAGCCAACACTGAAGCTTTCTTT.

V gene TRBV6-1 combines with J gene TRBJ2-7; 8 bases agree with TRBD1. The CDR3 consists of 16 residues. Unmatched junction bases numbered 8, after V lost 1 base and J lost 3 bases. Germline CDR1 and CDR2: MNHNS and SASEGT. The CDR3 spells CASSEVGRGPFYEQYF. CDR3 DNA: TGTGCCAGCAGTGAAGTCGGCAGGGGGCCCTTCTACGAGCAGTACTTC.